A single sample is the source of the 10 T cell receptor beta chains below, sequenced in a study of blood T cell repertoires in COVID-19. Using immunoSEQ multiplex PCR, the repertoire was profiled, and TCRdb retains in-frame clones only, with some absent. This sample carries under 300,000 clones, about 90% of them seen once, and the ten largest clones take 1.2%. Sequencing input: PBMCs or T cells enriched from blood (not recorded which). The source is a human donor in a cohort exposed to, infected with or recovered from COVID-19 (not recorded which). The donor label of this sample is uncertain.

The V and J genes are TRBV19 and TRBJ1-1, with TRBD1 matching over 7 bases. The V and J ends lost 3 bases and 0 bases, in that order; junction bases with no gene match: 4. The germline gives CDR1 LNHDA, CDR2 SQIVND (reference sequence). This CDR3 contains 15 residues. As DNA, the CDR3 is TGTGCCAGTAGTATCCAGGGACAGTTGAACACTGAAGCTTTCTTT. This translates into CASSIQGQLNTEAFF.

The rearrangement uses TRBV5-5 and TRBJ1-2; no clear D. Looked up from germline, CDR1 is SGHKS and CDR2 is YYEKEE (reference sequence). The V end lost 2 bases, the J end lost 1 base, and 9 bases lay between the germline ends. The CDR3 spans 14 residues. This CDR3 reads CASSFGVGNYGYTF. The CDR3 DNA is TGTGCCAGCAGCTTCGGGGTGGGTAACTATGGCTACACCTTC.

This chain uses TRBV19 with TRBJ1-4; a weak D match, TRBD1 (5 bases). Germline assignment: CDR1 LNHDA and CDR2 SQIVND (reference sequence). Deletions cut 5 bases from V and 7 bases from J, with 17 bases between. CDR3 size: 15 residues. The CDR3 region is CASSAGGMESEKLFF. The CDR3 nucleotides are TGTGCCAGTAGTGCGGGGGGGATGGAGAGTGAAAAACTGTTTTTT. Using reference TRBV19 and TRBJ1-4 for the parts outside the CDR3, the full variable domain is DGGITQSPKYLFRKEGQNVTLSCEQNLNHDAMYWYRQDPGQGLRLIYYSQIVNDFQKGDIAEGYSVSREKKESFPLTVTSAQKNPTAFYLCASSAGGMESEKLFFGSGTQLSVL.

This clone showed up just once. J is TRBJ2-2 and V is TRBV29-1, with unresolved D. Trimming stripped 4 bases from V and 1 base from J, with 10 bases between. The CDR3 loop spans 14 amino acids. CDR1 is SQVTM, CDR2 ANQGSEA, per germline. CDR3 residues: CSVAGYQNTGELFF. CDR3 DNA sequence: TGCAGCGTTGCGGGTTATCAGAACACCGGGGAGCTGTTTTTT.

The V call is TRBV9, the J call TRBJ1-6, with TRBD1 identical over 9 bases. This CDR3 is built from 15 residues. Trimming removed 3 bases from V and 9 bases from J; junction bases left unmatched: 7. Germline CDR1 is SGDLS and CDR2 is YYNGEE. The CDR3 here is CASSAGDRDGSPLHF. DNA for the CDR3: TGTGCCAGCAGCGCAGGGGACAGGGATGGTTCACCCCTCCACTTT.

The chain uses TRBV7-9 and TRBJ1-3; the D gene is possibly TRBD1 (6 bases). Trimming cost V 2 bases and J 7 bases, with 18 bases left between them. The CDR3 consists of 16 residues. Per germline, CDR1 SEHNR and CDR2 FQNEAQ (reference sequence). CDR3 bases: TGTGCCAGCAGCTTAAATTCAGCAGGGGAGAGGAACACCATATATTTT. Its protein is CASSLNSAGERNTIYF.

The chain is built from TRBV7-3 and TRBJ2-2, with TRBD1 matching 10 bases. V lost 5 bases and J lost 3; bases outside the gene matches: 6. Germline lookup yields CDR1 SGHTA and CDR2 FQGTGA. The CDR3 covers 16 residues. For the CDR3, the DNA is TGTGCCAGCAGCCTCGACAGGGGGCTTGACACCGGGGAGCTGTTTTTT. Translated, it gives CASSLDRGLDTGELFF.

The gene calls are TRBV7-3 and TRBJ2-3; D is undetermined. Germline CDR1 reads SGHTA; CDR2 reads FQGTGA. Trimming pared 1 base from V and 0 bases from J, leaving 11 bases between. This CDR3 is built from 16 residues. CDR3 sequence: CASSLNIGSSTDTQYF. The CDR3 nucleotides read TGTGCCAGCAGCTTAAATATCGGTTCGAGCACAGATACGCAGTATTTT.

This chain joins TRBV7-3 and TRBJ2-3; 8 bases agree with TRBD1. This CDR3 has 15 amino acids. Germline CDR1 is SGHTA and CDR2 is FQGTGA. The junction had 7 bases not matched to a gene; V was cut back by 6 bases and J by 2 bases. This chain's CDR3 is CASSLRQGPTDTQYF. The CDR3 DNA is TGTGCCAGCAGTCTTAGACAGGGGCCCACAGATACGCAGTATTTT.

The rearrangement uses TRBV2 and TRBJ2-1; TRBD2 matches at 14 bases. This CDR3 comprises 15 residues. Looked up from germline, CDR1 is SNHLY and CDR2 is FYNNEI. V lost 6 bases and J lost 6; bases outside the gene matches: 4. Here the CDR3 DNA reads TGTGCCAGCAGGGGACTAGCGGGGGCCAGCAATGAGCAGTTCTTC. Translating it yields CASRGLAGASNEQFF.